These T cell receptor beta chains were read from a single sample in a study of metastatic and nonmetastatic thyroid tumors. Using MiXCR, TCRdb reanalyzed the PCR reads. The table lists over 25,000 clones, around 16% of them singletons. The sample taken for sequencing was blood. These receptors originate from a female donor with papillary thyroid cancer or a benign thyroid nodule (not recorded which). Some clones in this sample may be carry-over from other donors' samples. Each CDR3 is given with its conserved first and last residue. Each record gives: D gene, V gene, clone size, J gene, CDR3 DNA, CDR3 protein. The D gene is left open where the match is weak. Not all rows give a size; the values are once, few, many and, for expanded clones, a class.

.	TRBV4-1	many	TRBJ2-5	TGCGCCAGCAGCCCGGGGCCGCAGGCGAGGGAGACCCAGTACTTC	CASSPGPQARETQYF
.	TRBV20-1	many	TRBJ1-1	TGCAGTGCTAGCGAAGGCCGACTGGGTGGGATTAAAGCTTTCTTT	CSASEGRLGGIKAFF
TRBD1	TRBV28	many	TRBJ2-4	TGTGCCAGCAGTTGTGAGGGGGCAGGGTGTGTTCAGTACTTC	CASSCEGAGCVQYF
.	TRBV28	few	TRBJ1-2	TGTGCCAGCGGTTTGCGGGGAACTACCATTCTGATTGGCTACACCTTC	CASGLRGTTILIGYTF
.	TRBV11-1	many	TRBJ2-2	TGTGCCAGCAGCTTTGCCCAGAACACCGGGGAGCTGTTTTTT	CASSFAQNTGELFF
.	TRBV6-4	.	TRBJ2-2	TGTGCCAGCGCGGCAGGGAACACCGGGGAGCTGTTTTTT	CASAAGNTGELFF
.	TRBV16	many	TRBJ1-4	TGTGCCAGCAGCCTAAATCCCACAGGGCAGGCTGAAAAACTGTTTTTT	CASSLNPTGQAEKLFF
TRBD1	TRBV6-1	medium-sized	TRBJ1-1	TGTGCCACGAGTACGGACAGGGAAGTGGGACGAGCTTTCTTT	CATSTDREVGRAFF
TRBD1	TRBV6-1	medium-sized	TRBJ1-3	TGTGCCAGCAAGAGGGCAGGGGGCTCTGGAAACACCATATATTTT	CASKRAGGSGNTIYF
.	TRBV6-2/TRBV6-3	medium-sized	TRBJ1-3	TGTGCCAGCAGTTACTTATCAGGGGCTGGAAACACCATATATTTT	CASSYLSGAGNTIYF
TRBD1	TRBV2	.	TRBJ1-1	TGTGCCAGCAGTGAAGCAAGTATATACAGGGGCCCTCTGAACACTGAAGCTTTCTTT	CASSEASIYRGPLNTEAFF
.	TRBV7-2	many	TRBJ2-3	TGTGCCAGCAGCTTCGGGAGTAGAACGCAGTATTTT	CASSFGSRTQYF
.	TRBV28	many	TRBJ2-3	TGTGCCAGCAGTTTATGGGCGATGGTAACAGATACGCAGTATTTT	CASSLWAMVTDTQYF
.	TRBV20-1	.	TRBJ2-3	TGCAGTGCAAAACAGGGTCCTCGAGATTGGCAGTATTTT	CSAKQGPRDWQYF
.	TRBV11-3	many	TRBJ2-3	TGTGCCAGCAGCTTAGAGCATCGACCGGGGGATACGCAGTATTTT	CASSLEHRPGDTQYF
TRBD1	TRBV5-5	few	TRBJ2-5	TGTGCCAGCAGCTATCAACAGGGGACGTACCAAGAGACCCAGTACTTC	CASSYQQGTYQETQYF
.	TRBV10-3	many	TRBJ2-3	TGTGCCATCAGCCCCGGCCGGGGGGCCAGCACAGATACGCAGTATTTT	CAISPGRGASTDTQYF
TRBD1	TRBV12-3/TRBV12-4	few	TRBJ2-7	TGTGCCAGCAGTCACCCGGGACAGGGGGCCTACGAGCAGTACTTC	CASSHPGQGAYEQYF
.	TRBV6-1	many	TRBJ2-5	TGTGCCAGCAGTACCCAGGGTGGAGAAGAGACCCAGTACTTC	CASSTQGGEETQYF
TRBD1	TRBV11-3	.	TRBJ2-1	TGTGCCAGCAGCTACCCGACAGGGGAGCAGTTCTTC	CASSYPTGEQFF
.	TRBV5-1	many	TRBJ1-3	TGCGCCAGCAGCTTGGGGACAACCTCTGGAAACACCATATATTTT	CASSLGTTSGNTIYF
TRBD1	TRBV2	many	TRBJ2-5	TGTGCCAGCAAGTTAGACAGGGGGGGCCAAGAGACCCAGTACTTC	CASKLDRGGQETQYF
TRBD1	TRBV29-1	many	TRBJ1-6	TGCAGCGTCGGACAGGGTCGGAATTCACCCCTCCACTTT	CSVGQGRNSPLHF
TRBD2	TRBV4-1	many	TRBJ2-3	TGCGCCAGCAGCCCCAGCGGCGGGGGGAACACAGATACGCAGTATTTT	CASSPSGGGNTDTQYF
TRBD2	TRBV20-1	many	TRBJ2-1	TGCAGTGCTAGGGATACCGGGACTAGCGGTAGGAGTGAGCAGTTCTTC	CSARDTGTSGRSEQFF
TRBD2	TRBV4-1	many	TRBJ2-2	TGCGCCAGCAGCCCAGGGGGACTAGCTTCGAACACCGGGGAGCTGTTTTTT	CASSPGGLASNTGELFF
TRBD1	TRBV6-1	few	TRBJ1-5	TGTGCCAGCAGGGAACCCGACAGAGGGGGCATCGTTCAGCCCCAGCATTTT	CASREPDRGGIVQPQHF
TRBD1	TRBV6-2/TRBV6-3	.	TRBJ1-1	TGTGCCAGCAGTTATCTCCTCGGACAGGGGAACACTGAAGCTTTCTTT	CASSYLLGQGNTEAFF
.	TRBV12-3/TRBV12-4	few	TRBJ2-5	TGTGCCAGCACCCCACCGGGCGTAGAGACAAAGTACTTC	CASTPPGVETKYF
.	TRBV7-8	many	TRBJ2-7	TGTGCCAGCAGCTTAGATAGGGGAGGTTACGAGCAGTACTTC	CASSLDRGGYEQYF
.	TRBV3-1	.	TRBJ1-3	TGTGCCAGTAGCCTGGGGGTCTCTGGAATCACCATATATTTT	CASSLGVSGITIYF
.	TRBV24-1	.	TRBJ2-2	TGTGCCACCAGTGCGGGTTACGGGGAGCTGTTTTTT	CATSAGYGELFF
TRBD1	TRBV24-1	many	TRBJ2-5	TGTGCCACCAGGGGGGGACAGGGCCGAGAGACCCAGTACTTC	CATRGGQGRETQYF
TRBD1	TRBV6-1	many	TRBJ1-2	TGTGCCAGCATCCGAGGGGTGTTGACAGGGAGCAACTATGGCTACACCTTC	CASIRGVLTGSNYGYTF
.	TRBV7-8	.	TRBJ1-1	TGTGCCAGCAGCTTTAACAGGGACACCATACACACTGAAGCTTTCTTT	CASSFNRDTIHTEAFF
.	TRBV24-1	many	TRBJ1-2	TGTGCCACCAGTGCAGGAGGGGAGGGCTATGGCTACACCTTC	CATSAGGEGYGYTF
.	TRBV6-1	many	TRBJ1-5	TGTGCCAGCAGTGAGGACTCTCTTCGGGGGCAGCCCCAGCATTTT	CASSEDSLRGQPQHF
.	TRBV11-1	many	TRBJ2-5	TGTGCCAGCAGCGCTCAGGGGGGCGAGACCCAGTACTTC	CASSAQGGETQYF
.	TRBV20-1	many	TRBJ2-2	TGCAGTGCTAGCTGCCCGGGGGCTCCGAACACCGGGGAGCTGTTTTTT	CSASCPGAPNTGELFF
.	TRBV3-1	many	TRBJ2-3	TGTGCCAGCAGCCCCCGGTGGGGGAGCACAGATACGCAGTATTTT	CASSPRWGSTDTQYF
.	TRBV6-1	many	TRBJ2-5	TGTGCCAGCAGTGAAGGAGAGGGCCTGGGAGAGACCCAGTACTTC	CASSEGEGLGETQYF
.	TRBV28	.	TRBJ2-6	TGTGCCAGCAGTTTGAATAGGGCAGGGGCCAACGTCCTGACTTTC	CASSLNRAGANVLTF
TRBD1	TRBV6-1	few	TRBJ1-1	TGTGCCAGCAGTCCCGGGACAGGGCCGAACACTGAAGCTTTCTTT	CASSPGTGPNTEAFF
TRBD1	TRBV5-1	many	TRBJ1-6	TGCGCCAGCAGCCGGGACAGGGGGCTCAATGATTCACCCCTCCACTTT	CASSRDRGLNDSPLHF
.	TRBV19	many	TRBJ1-5	TGTGCCAGTAGTAGTCTTCGACAGCCCCAGCATTTT	CASSSLRQPQHF
.	TRBV4-1	many	TRBJ2-7	TGCGCCAGCAGCCAGCGCAGGGGTCGGGACGAGCAGTACTTC	CASSQRRGRDEQYF
TRBD1	TRBV20-1	many	TRBJ1-6	TGCAGTGCTAGAGAACTTCTCGGACAGGGGCGAAATAATTCACCCCTCCACTTT	CSARELLGQGRNNSPLHF
.	TRBV18	many	TRBJ2-2	TGTGCCAGCTCACCACTTGGGGGAATGAACACCGGGGAGCTGTTTTTT	CASSPLGGMNTGELFF
.	TRBV5-1	many	TRBJ1-2	TGCGCCAGCAGCTCGGACGGGATTTATGGCTACACCTTC	CASSSDGIYGYTF
TRBD1	TRBV7-2	many	TRBJ1-4	TGTGCCAGCACGGGACAGGGAAATGAAAAACTGTTTTTT	CASTGQGNEKLFF